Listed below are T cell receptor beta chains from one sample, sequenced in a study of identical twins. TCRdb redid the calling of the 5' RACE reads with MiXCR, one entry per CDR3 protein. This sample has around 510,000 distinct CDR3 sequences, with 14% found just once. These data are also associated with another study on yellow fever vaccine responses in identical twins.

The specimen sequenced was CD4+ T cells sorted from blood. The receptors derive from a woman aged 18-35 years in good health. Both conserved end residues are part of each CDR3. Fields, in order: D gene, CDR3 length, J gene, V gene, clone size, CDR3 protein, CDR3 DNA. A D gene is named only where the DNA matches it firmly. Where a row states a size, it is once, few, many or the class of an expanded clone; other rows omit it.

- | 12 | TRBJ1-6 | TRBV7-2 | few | CASSQRSSPLHF | TGTGCCAGCAGCCAAAGGAGTTCACCCCTCCACTTT
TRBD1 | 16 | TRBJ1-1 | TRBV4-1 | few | CASSQGGGQRNTEAFF | TGCGCCAGCAGCCAAGGGGGGGGACAGAGAAACACTGAAGCTTTCTTT
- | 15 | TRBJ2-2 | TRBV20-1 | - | CSARDLPGISGELFF | TGCAGTGCTAGAGATCTCCCGGGGATCTCCGGGGAGCTGTTTTTT
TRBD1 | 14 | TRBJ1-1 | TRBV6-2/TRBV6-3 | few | CAIKGQSMNTEAFF | TGTGCCATCAAGGGACAGTCCATGAACACTGAAGCTTTCTTT
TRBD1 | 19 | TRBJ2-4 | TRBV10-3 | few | CAISESWTGWGSAKNIQYF | TGTGCCATCAGTGAGTCGTGGACAGGGTGGGGTTCGGCCAAAAACATTCAGTACTTC
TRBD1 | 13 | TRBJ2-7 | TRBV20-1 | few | CSAQTGVSSEQYF | TGCAGTGCGCAGACAGGGGTTAGCTCCGAGCAGTACTTC
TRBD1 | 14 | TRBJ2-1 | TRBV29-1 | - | CSTDSGTGYNEQFF | TGCAGCACCGACAGTGGGACAGGGTACAATGAGCAGTTCTTC
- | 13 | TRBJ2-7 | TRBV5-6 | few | CASSLSSRGEQYF | TGTGCCAGCAGCTTGTCTAGCCGGGGCGAGCAGTACTTC
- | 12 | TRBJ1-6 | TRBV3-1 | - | CASSQGYSPLHF | TGTGCCAGCAGCCAAGGGTATTCACCCCTCCACTTT
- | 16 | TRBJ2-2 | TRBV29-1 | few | CSVAERQGGIPGELFF | TGCAGCGTTGCCGAAAGACAGGGAGGGATTCCCGGGGAGCTGTTTTTT
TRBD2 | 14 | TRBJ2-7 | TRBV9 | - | CASSVGERGHEQYF | TGTGCCAGCAGCGTAGGAGAGCGGGGGCACGAGCAGTACTTC
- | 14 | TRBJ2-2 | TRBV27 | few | CASSSGRLTGELFF | TGTGCCAGCAGTTCTGGCCGACTCACCGGGGAGCTGTTTTTT
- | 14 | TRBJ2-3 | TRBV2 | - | CASSVREGTDTQYF | TGTGCCAGCAGTGTGCGGGAAGGCACAGATACGCAGTATTTT
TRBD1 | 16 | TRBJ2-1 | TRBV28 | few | CASSWYMGTGQNEQFF | TGTGCCAGCAGTTGGTACATGGGGACAGGGCAAAATGAGCAGTTCTTC
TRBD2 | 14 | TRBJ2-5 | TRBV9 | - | CASSVGGTSETQYF | TGTGCCAGCAGCGTAGGTGGGACTAGCGAGACCCAGTACTTC
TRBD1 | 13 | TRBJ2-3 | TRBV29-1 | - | CSVRTGDSDTQYF | TGCAGCGTAAGGACAGGGGATTCAGATACGCAGTATTTT
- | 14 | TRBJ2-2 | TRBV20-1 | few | CSARDIRVTGELFF | TGCAGTGCTAGAGATATTAGAGTCACCGGGGAGCTGTTTTTT
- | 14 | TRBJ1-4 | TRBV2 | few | CASSRGGANEKLFF | TGTGCCAGTTCGAGGGGGGGGGCTAATGAAAAACTGTTTTTT
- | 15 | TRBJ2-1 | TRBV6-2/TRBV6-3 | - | CASSYEGLIYNEQFF | TGTGCCAGCAGTTACGAGGGACTTATCTACAATGAGCAGTTCTTC
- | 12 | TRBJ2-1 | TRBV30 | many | CAWSVRGHEQFF | TGTGCCTGGAGTGTCCGGGGCCATGAGCAGTTCTTC
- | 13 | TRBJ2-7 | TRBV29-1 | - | CSVEGQGGNEQYF | TGCAGCGTTGAAGGGCAGGGGGGGAACGAGCAGTACTTC
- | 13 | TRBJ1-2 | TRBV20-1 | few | CSASWRDWDGYTF | TGCAGTGCTAGTTGGAGGGATTGGGATGGCTACACCTTC
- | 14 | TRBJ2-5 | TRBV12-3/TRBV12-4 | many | CASSLRAVQETQYF | TGTGCCAGCAGCCTAAGGGCGGTCCAAGAGACCCAGTACTTC
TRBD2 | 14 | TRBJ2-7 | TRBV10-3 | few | CASQVGREGPEQYF | TGTGCCTCCCAGGTGGGGCGGGAGGGCCCCGAGCAGTACTTC
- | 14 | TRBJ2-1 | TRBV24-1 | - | CATSASEADNEQFF | TGTGCCACCAGTGCGAGCGAGGCGGACAATGAGCAGTTCTTC
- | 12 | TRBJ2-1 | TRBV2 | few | CASRKSGGEQFF | TGTGCCAGCAGAAAAAGTGGGGGAGAGCAGTTCTTC
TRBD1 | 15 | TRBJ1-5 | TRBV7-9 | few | CASSLAGQGLQPQHF | TGTGCCAGCAGCTTAGCGGGACAGGGTCTGCAGCCCCAGCATTTT
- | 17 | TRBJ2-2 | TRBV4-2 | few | CASSQGQASPGTGELFF | TGTGCCAGCAGCCAAGGGCAGGCGTCCCCGGGCACCGGGGAGCTGTTTTTT
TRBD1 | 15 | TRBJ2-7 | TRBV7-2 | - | CASSLWDRVAYEQYF | TGTGCCAGCAGCTTATGGGACAGAGTAGCCTACGAGCAGTACTTC
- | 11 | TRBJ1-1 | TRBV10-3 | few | CAISEGYEAFF | TGTGCCATCAGTGAGGGGTACGAAGCTTTCTTT
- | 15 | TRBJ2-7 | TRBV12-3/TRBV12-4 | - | CASSAQPRDGRLQYF | TGTGCCAGCAGTGCTCAACCGAGAGATGGTCGGCTGCAGTACTTC
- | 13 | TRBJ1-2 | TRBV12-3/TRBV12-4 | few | CASSTSGGYGYTF | TGTGCCAGCAGTACCTCGGGTGGCTATGGCTACACCTTC
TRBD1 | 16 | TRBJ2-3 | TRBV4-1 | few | CASSPGTGVVRDTQYF | TGCGCCAGCAGCCCGGGGACAGGGGTAGTAAGAGATACGCAGTATTTT
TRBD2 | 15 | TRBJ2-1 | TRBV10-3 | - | CAISEDQAGLLEQFF | TGTGCCATCAGTGAGGATCAAGCGGGACTACTGGAGCAGTTCTTC
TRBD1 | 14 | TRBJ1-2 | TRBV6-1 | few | CASNPGDRAYGYTF | TGTGCCAGCAATCCTGGGGACAGGGCCTATGGCTACACCTTC
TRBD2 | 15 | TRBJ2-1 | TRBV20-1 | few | CSGIFSGRAGNEQFF | TGCAGTGGAATATTTAGCGGGAGGGCGGGCAATGAGCAGTTCTTC
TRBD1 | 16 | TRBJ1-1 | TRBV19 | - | CASSRGQGVMNTEAFF | TGTGCCAGTAGTAGAGGACAGGGGGTAATGAACACTGAAGCTTTCTTT
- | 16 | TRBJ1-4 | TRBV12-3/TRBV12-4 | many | CASSPTLQGLVEKLFF | TGTGCCAGCAGTCCGACCCTACAGGGTCTCGTTGAAAAACTGTTTTTT
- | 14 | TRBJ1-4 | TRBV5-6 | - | CASSLSGIREKLFF | TGTGCCAGCAGCTTGTCCGGTATTCGTGAAAAACTGTTTTTT
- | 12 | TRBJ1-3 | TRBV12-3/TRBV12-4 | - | CANQIAGNTIYF | TGTGCCAACCAGATAGCTGGAAACACCATATATTTT
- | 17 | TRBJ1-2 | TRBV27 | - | CASSPEPLGTGRYGYTF | TGTGCCAGCAGTCCGGAGCCCCTGGGGACGGGGCGCTATGGCTACACCTTC
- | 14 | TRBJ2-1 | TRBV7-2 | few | CASSLRLGYGEQFF | TGTGCCAGCAGCTTACGACTTGGGTACGGTGAGCAGTTCTTC
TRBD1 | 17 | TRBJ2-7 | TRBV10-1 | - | CASSESRQGNRITMQYF | TGCGCCAGCAGTGAGTCTCGACAGGGGAATCGGATTACGATGCAGTACTTC
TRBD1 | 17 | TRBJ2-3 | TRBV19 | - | CASSMSGLGQGTDTQYF | TGTGCCAGTAGTATGAGCGGTCTGGGACAGGGAACAGATACGCAGTATTTT
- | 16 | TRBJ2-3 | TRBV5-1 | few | CASSLAGAGYTDTQYF | TGCGCCAGCAGCTTGGCCGGGGCAGGGTACACAGATACGCAGTATTTT
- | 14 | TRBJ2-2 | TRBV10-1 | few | CASSDHANTGELFF | TGCGCCAGCAGTGACCACGCGAACACCGGGGAGCTGTTTTTT
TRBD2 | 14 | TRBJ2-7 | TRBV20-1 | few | CSAGGLAGVGEQYF | TGCAGTGCTGGGGGACTAGCGGGAGTCGGCGAGCAGTACTTC
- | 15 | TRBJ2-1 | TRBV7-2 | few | CASSRNPGLGNEQFF | TGTGCCAGCAGCCGTAATCCGGGACTGGGCAATGAGCAGTTCTTC
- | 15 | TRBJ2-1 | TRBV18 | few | CASSPGGANFNEQFF | TGTGCCAGCTCACCAGGGGGCGCTAACTTCAATGAGCAGTTCTTC
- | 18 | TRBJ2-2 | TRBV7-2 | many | CASSVSGQVGSNTGELFF | TGTGCCAGCAGCGTCAGCGGCCAAGTCGGCTCAAACACCGGGGAGCTGTTTTTT
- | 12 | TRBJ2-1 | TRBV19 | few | CASSIVGDEQFF | TGTGCCAGTAGTATAGTAGGGGATGAGCAGTTCTTC
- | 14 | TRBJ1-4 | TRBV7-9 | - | CASSLAVRGEKLFF | TGTGCCAGCAGCTTAGCAGTTCGGGGTGAAAAACTGTTTTTT
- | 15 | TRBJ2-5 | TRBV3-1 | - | CASSQGRSDRGTQYF | TGTGCCAGCAGCCAAGGACGTTCCGACCGGGGGACCCAGTACTTC
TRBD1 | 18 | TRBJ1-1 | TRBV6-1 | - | CASSPLGTEGAMNTEAFF | TGTGCCAGCAGCCCCCTCGGGACAGAGGGAGCCATGAACACTGAAGCTTTCTTT
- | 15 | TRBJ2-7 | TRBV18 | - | CASSPPGVGSYEQYF | TGTGCCAGCTCACCACCGGGGGTAGGGTCCTACGAGCAGTACTTC